This TCR beta chain was identified during a study of T-cell memory formation after mild COVID-19. Overall study: Clusters were largely donor specific. Study results and limitations: Memory from before infection featured some responding clones, which suggests cross-reactive memory joined. CM and EM subsets held most contracting CD4+ clones; EMRA held CD8+ ones.

This clonotype has just a few counts. Its matching antigen is unknown. The CDR3 contains 16 residues. V lost 6 bases, J lost 4 bases, and 11 bases stayed unmatched. A 5'RACE reaction primed in the constant segment made cDNA libraries of TCR alpha and TCR beta, and these carried sample barcodes and UMIs. TCRdb re-derived calls from the 5' RACE reads in MiXCR, one entry per CDR3 protein. The profile shows roughly 560,000 distinct CDR3 sequences, around 21% of them singletons. Source material: PBMCs or a T cell subset sorted from them (not recorded which). This sequence joins TRBV12-3 or TRBV12-4 and TRBJ2-1, with 8 bases fitting TRBD1. The TCR originated in an adult woman who had mild COVID-19 (a few samples of this study predate the infection). Cell type and time point are not known. The CDR3 sequence is CASSPKDRGLYNEQFF. The CDR3 nucleotides are TGTGCCAGCAGCCCTAAAGACAGGGGATTGTACAATGAGCAGTTCTTC.